One and the same sample provided the 28 T cell receptor beta chains below, sequenced in a study of blood T cell repertoires in COVID-19. Method: immunoSEQ multiplex PCR; TCRdb's copy keeps in-frame clones and lacks some. Seen here are about 260,000 clones, about 87% observed once, and the top ten hold 2.3%. The sequenced sample consisted of peripheral blood. All receptors derive from a woman aged 45-60 years with acute or convalescent COVID-19.

The V and J genes are TRBV27 and TRBJ2-7; possible D gene TRBD1, 6 bases. The CDR3 spans 14 residues. Trimming took 5 bases from V and 2 from J, leaving 13 bases between them. CDR1 and CDR2 from the germline V gene are MNHEY and SMNVEV (reference sequence). Here the CDR3 DNA reads TGTGCCAGCAGTATCCCGGGACATACCTACGAGCAGTACTTC. It codes for CASSIPGHTYEQYF.

V is TRBV7-9 and J is TRBJ2-6; the D is unclear. The germline V gene encodes CDR1 SEHNR and CDR2 FQNEAQ (reference sequence). V shed 1 base and J shed 0 bases, with 4 bases lying between them. This CDR3 has 15 residues. The CDR3 protein is CASSLESSGANVLTF. CDR3 DNA: TGTGCCAGCAGCTTAGAGAGCTCTGGGGCCAACGTCCTGACTTTC. Based on the CDR3 plus reference TRBV7-9 and TRBJ2-6, the full variable domain is DTGVSQNPRHKITKRGQNVTFRCDPISEHNRLYWYRQTLGQGPEFLTYFQNEAQLEKSRLLSDRFSAERPKGSFSTLEIQRTEQGDSAMYLCASSLESSGANVLTFGAGSRLTVL.

This sequence joins TRBV7-6 and TRBJ2-5, with a weak D call TRBD2 (5 bases). This CDR3 region has 14 residues. V lost 3 bases and J 4 bases, leaving 12 bases between the germline ends. CDR1 is SGHVS and CDR2 is FNYEAQ in the germline V gene. CDR3 protein: CASSFAGLGETQYF. The CDR3 DNA reads as TGTGCCAGCAGCTTTGCTGGACTTGGAGAGACCCAGTACTTC.

The count of this clone is one. J is TRBJ1-4 and V is TRBV7-9; 7 nucleotides agree with TRBD1. There are 15 residues in the CDR3. V trimming: 1 base; J trimming: 4 bases; junction bases outside the gene matches: 3. From germline, CDR1 is SEHNR and CDR2 FQNEAQ (reference sequence). This CDR3 reads CASSLGGQRNEKLFF. As DNA, the CDR3 is TGTGCCAGCAGCTTAGGGGGACAGCGTAATGAAAAACTGTTTTTT.

The chain uses TRBV28 and TRBJ2-3, with TRBD2 identical over 9 bases. Germline values: CDR1 MDHEN, CDR2 SYDVKM. This CDR3 comprises 17 residues. V was pared by 6 bases and J by 5 bases, with 15 bases of the junction left unmatched. CDR3 residues: CASRFDQLAGEKDTQYF. CDR3 sequence (DNA): TGTGCCAGCAGGTTCGATCAATTAGCGGGAGAAAAAGATACGCAGTATTTT.

Here the CDR3 DNA reads TGCGTTTCACCAGCGCGGGACAATGAGCAGTTCTTC. Amino acid sequence: CVSPARDNEQFF. V gene TRBV10-1 combines with J gene TRBJ2-1; weak D call: TRBD2 (5 bases). The CDR3 runs 12 residues. From germline, CDR1 is WNHNN and CDR2 SYGVQD (reference sequence).

This clone has a handful of counts. V gene TRBV19 combines with J gene TRBJ1-4, with D unclear. V gave up 4 bases and J gave up 2 bases, with 8 bases separating them. The germline CDR1 and CDR2 sequences are LNHDA and SQIVND (reference sequence). This CDR3 comprises 14 residues. CDR3 region: CASSNAPTNEKLFF. The CDR3 DNA reads TGTGCCAGTAGTAATGCGCCGACTAATGAAAAACTGTTTTTT.

The J gene is TRBJ2-2, the V gene TRBV6-5; weak D call: TRBD1 (5 bases). CDR3 length: 14 residues. Trimming took 5 bases from V and 1 from J, leaving 8 bases between them. The germline CDR1 and CDR2 sequences are MNHEY and SVGAGI. The CDR3 DNA reads as TGTGCCAGCAGTCGACAGCTGAACACCGGGGAGCTGTTTTTT. Protein: CASSRQLNTGELFF.

The chain links TRBV18 to TRBJ2-1, with 9 bases aligning to TRBD1. CDR3 length: 14 amino acids. V lost 6 bases and J lost 15; bases outside the gene matches: 15. Germline assignment: CDR1 KGHSH and CDR2 LQKENI. CDR3 residues: CASSPGQGKEPSFF. The CDR3 DNA follows: TGTGCCAGCTCGCCGGGACAGGGCAAGGAGCCCTCGTTCTTC.

The chain carries TRBV4-1 and TRBJ2-6, with a weak D call TRBD1 (5 bases). The V end lost 4 bases, the J end lost 2 bases, and 12 bases lay between the germline ends. The germline gives CDR1 MGHRA, CDR2 YSYEKL. The CDR3 is 16 residues long. CDR3 loop: CASSPFQGTGANVLTF. In nucleotides, the CDR3 is TGCGCCAGCAGCCCATTCCAGGGAACTGGGGCCAACGTCCTGACTTTC.

V usage is TRBV4-1 and J usage is TRBJ1-2; 8 nucleotides line up with TRBD1. CDR1 MGHRA and CDR2 YSYEKL come from the germline V gene. With V trimmed by 2 bases and J by 5 bases, 10 bases remained unmatched. This CDR3 has 16 amino acids. CDR3 in DNA: TGCGCCAGCAGCCAACCACTTCAGGGGGCGGGTTATGGCTACACCTTC. Its translation is CASSQPLQGAGYGYTF.

The rearrangement joins TRBV7-8 to TRBJ2-7, with D perhaps matching TRBD2 (6 bases). The V end lost 0 bases, the J end lost 5 bases, and 11 bases lay between the germline ends. This CDR3 has 14 amino acids. Germline V gives CDR1 SGHVS, CDR2 FQNEAQ. The CDR3 DNA follows: TGTGCCAGCAGCTTAGCGGGAGGAAGGGACGAGCAGTACTTC. This gives the protein CASSLAGGRDEQYF.

This chain connects TRBV27 to TRBJ1-6; D gene uncertain. V was pared by 7 bases and J by 9 bases, with 10 bases between. The CDR3 length is 12 residues. The germline gives CDR1 MNHEY, CDR2 SMNVEV (reference sequence). The CDR3 DNA sequence: TGTGCCAGCAAGAGGGCGGGTTCACCCCTCCACTTT. Protein: CASKRAGSPLHF.

With regard to this clone: The germline gene is not matched at one end of the junction; a read error may be the cause. CDR3 in DNA: TGTGCCAGCAGTGAATCCCGTGGACTTGGAAACATCGGGGAGCTGTTTTTT. This encodes CASSESRGLGNIGELFF. The chain employs TRBV25-1 and TRBJ2-2; D is perhaps TRBD2 (5 bases). This CDR3 region has 17 residues. Germline V lookup: CDR1 MGHDK, CDR2 SYGVNS.

V gene TRBV10-3 combines with J gene TRBJ2-7, with 13 bases aligning to TRBD2. CDR3 length equals 16 residues. Germline V gene lookup returns CDR1 ENHRY and CDR2 SYGVKD. J lost 4 bases, V lost 4 bases, and 7 bases had no gene match. The CDR3 DNA reads as TGTGCCATCAGTGGGACTAGCGGGAGTAGGGCGTACGAGCAGTACTTC. Its protein is CAISGTSGSRAYEQYF.

The chain has TRBV7-3 and TRBJ2-7, with 8 bases lining up with TRBD1. Trimming removed 4 bases from V and 3 bases from J; junction bases left unmatched: 5. Germline loops: CDR1 SGHTA, CDR2 FQGTGA. The CDR3 runs to 14 residues. CDR3 coding DNA: TGTGCCAGCAGCTCGGGTACAGGGGGCTACGAGCAGTACTTC. This encodes CASSSGTGGYEQYF.

The V gene is TRBV9, the J gene TRBJ2-1, with D possibly being TRBD2 (6 bases). This CDR3 contains 16 residues. V gave up 4 bases and J gave up 5 bases, with 19 bases separating them. The germline V gene has CDR1 SGDLS and CDR2 YYNGEE. The CDR3 spells CASSLTAGRFDNEQFF. CDR3 in DNA: TGTGCCAGCAGCCTTACGGCAGGGAGGTTTGACAATGAGCAGTTCTTC.

The V gene is TRBV19, the J gene TRBJ1-5, with 12 bases fitting TRBD1. The V gene's germline CDR1 is LNHDA and CDR2 SQIVND (reference sequence). Trimming at V came to 6 bases and at J to 2 bases, leaving 11 bases not matched to a gene. CDR3 length: 18 amino acids. CDR3 in amino acids: CASRDPGQGAGGNQPQHF. CDR3 DNA: TGTGCCAGTAGGGATCCGGGACAGGGGGCAGGTGGCAATCAGCCCCAGCATTTT. Filled out from reference TRBV19 and TRBJ1-5, the complete variable domain reads DGGITQSPKYLFRKEGQNVTLSCEQNLNHDAMYWYRQDPGQGLRLIYYSQIVNDFQKGDIAEGYSVSREKKESFPLTVTSAQKNPTAFYLCASRDPGQGAGGNQPQHFGDGTRLSIL.

V gene TRBV7-2 combines with J gene TRBJ2-5, with a tentative D call TRBD2 (5 bases). The CDR3 contains 16 residues. V was trimmed by 4 bases and J by 0 bases, leaving 15 bases between them. Germline V CDR1 and CDR2: SGHTA, FQGNSA. CDR3 loop: CASSWGTRAYQETQYF. CDR3 DNA: TGTGCCAGCAGCTGGGGTACTAGAGCGTACCAAGAGACCCAGTACTTC.

The chain has TRBV25-1 and TRBJ2-2; D is uncertain. This CDR3 is built from 15 residues. Germline V gene lookup returns CDR1 MGHDK and CDR2 SYGVNS. V was shortened by 3 bases and J by 1 base, with 9 bases between the two germline ends. In DNA, the CDR3 is TGTGCCAGCAGTGATTGGCAGCGGAACACCGGGGAGCTGTTTTTT. Amino acids: CASSDWQRNTGELFF.

The chain combines TRBV4-2 with TRBJ1-4, with 7 nucleotides matching TRBD1. Per the germline V gene, CDR1 is LGHNA and CDR2 is YNFKEQ. V trimming: 5 bases; J trimming: 4 bases; junction bases outside the gene matches: 10. This CDR3 is built from 16 residues. This chain's CDR3 is CASSELGQVINEKLFF. In DNA form, the CDR3 reads TGTGCCAGCAGCGAACTAGGACAGGTGATTAATGAAAAACTGTTTTTT.

The CDR3 DNA reads TGTGCCAGCAGCTTACGAAAAACCGGGCCGAGGGATCAGCCCCAGCATTTT. It encodes CASSLRKTGPRDQPQHF. The chain uses TRBV7-6 and TRBJ1-5; D is uncertain. Trimming took 2 bases from V and 5 from J, leaving 19 bases between them. This CDR3 region has 17 residues. CDR1 and CDR2 from the germline V gene are SGHVS and FNYEAQ.

DNA of the CDR3: TGTGCCAGTTTGGGGGGGCAGAATGAAAAACTGTTTTTT. Translation gives CASLGGQNEKLFF. The gene calls are TRBV28 and TRBJ1-4, with D perhaps matching TRBD1 (6 bases). This CDR3 has 13 amino acids. Germline loops: CDR1 MDHEN, CDR2 SYDVKM. The V gene lost 9 bases and the J gene lost 5 bases, with 13 bases spanning the gap. The full variable domain, rest sourced from reference TRBV28 and TRBJ1-4, is DVKVTQSSRYLVKRTGEKVFLECVQDMDHENMFWYRQDPGLGLRLIYFSYDVKMKEKGDIPEGYSVSREKKERFSLILESASTNQTSMYLCASLGGQNEKLFFGSGTQLSVL.

This clone showed up just a few times. The chain combines TRBV11-2 with TRBJ1-2; maybe TRBD1 (5 bases). The V end was cut by 0 bases, the J end by 4 bases, with 9 bases between. This CDR3 is 14 amino acids long. Germline V CDR1 and CDR2: SGHAT, FQNNGV. In nucleotides, the CDR3 is TGTGCCAGCAGCTTAGATCTGGGGCTCTATGGCTACACCTTC. Translation: CASSLDLGLYGYTF.

The genes are TRBV27 and TRBJ1-5; D uncertain. The CDR3 sequence is 14 residues long. V dropped 5 bases and J dropped 0 bases, with 8 bases sitting between them. The germline V gene has CDR1 MNHEY and CDR2 SMNVEV (reference sequence). CDR3 DNA: TGTGCCAGCAGTCTTTATTATAGCAATCAGCCCCAGCATTTT. Translating gives CASSLYYSNQPQHF.

The gene calls are TRBV24-1 and TRBJ1-2; TRBD1 might be the D (5 bases). Trimming pared 4 bases from V and 7 bases from J, leaving 18 bases between. The CDR3 is made up of 15 amino acids. The V gene's germline CDR1 is KGHDR and CDR2 SFDVKD. DNA for the CDR3: TGTGCCACCAGTGAAGCCAGGGTAAGGGCCAGTGGCTACACCTTC. Translation: CATSEARVRASGYTF.

The V and J genes are TRBV28 and TRBJ2-1; 13 bases align to TRBD2. Germline V gene sequence: CDR1 MDHEN, CDR2 SYDVKM. J was trimmed by 6 bases and V by 3 bases; bases with no gene match: 5. This CDR3 spans 16 amino acids. The CDR3 DNA sequence: TGTGCCAGCAGTTTCGGACTAGCGGGAGCTCGCAATGAGCAGTTCTTC. It yields the protein CASSFGLAGARNEQFF.

The chain combines TRBV5-1 with TRBJ2-1; 10 bases match TRBD2. The trim removed 4 bases at V and 8 bases at J, leaving 9 bases unmatched. This CDR3 comprises 15 residues. Germline V gene lookup returns CDR1 SGHRS and CDR2 YFSETQ. CDR3 protein: CASSRGLAEVDEQFF. The CDR3 nucleotides are TGCGCCAGCAGCCGTGGACTAGCGGAGGTGGATGAGCAGTTCTTC. Full variable domain (outside the CDR3, taken from reference TRBV5-1 and TRBJ2-1): KAGVTQTPRYLIKTRGQQVTLSCSPISGHRSVSWYQQTPGQGLQFLFEYFSETQRNKGNFPGRFSGRQFSNSRSEMNVSTLELGDSALYLCASSRGLAEVDEQFFGPGTRLTVL.